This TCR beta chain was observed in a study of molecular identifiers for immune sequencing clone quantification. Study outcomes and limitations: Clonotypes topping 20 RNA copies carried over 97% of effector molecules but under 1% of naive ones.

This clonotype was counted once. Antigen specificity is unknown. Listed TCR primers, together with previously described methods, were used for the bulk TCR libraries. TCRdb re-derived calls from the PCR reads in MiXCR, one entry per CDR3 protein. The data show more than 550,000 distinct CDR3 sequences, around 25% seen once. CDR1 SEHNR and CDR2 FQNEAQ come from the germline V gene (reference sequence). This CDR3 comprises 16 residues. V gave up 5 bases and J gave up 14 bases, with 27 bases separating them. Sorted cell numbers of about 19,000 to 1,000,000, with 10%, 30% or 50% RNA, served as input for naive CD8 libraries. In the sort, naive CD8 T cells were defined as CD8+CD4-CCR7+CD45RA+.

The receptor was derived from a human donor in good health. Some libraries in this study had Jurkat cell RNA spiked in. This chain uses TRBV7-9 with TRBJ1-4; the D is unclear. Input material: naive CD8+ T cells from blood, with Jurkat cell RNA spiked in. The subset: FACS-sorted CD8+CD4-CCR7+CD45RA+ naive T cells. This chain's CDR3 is CASSLSPTAENEYLFF. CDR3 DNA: TGTGCCAGCAGCCTCTCGCCTACGGCAGAAAATGAATATCTGTTTTTT.